This TCR beta chain was documented in a study of blood T cell repertoires in COVID-19. Profiling relied on immunoSEQ multiplex PCR, and the TCRdb table lists in-frame clones only, not all of them. The data contain 60,000 to 70,000 clones, approximately 83% of them singletons. Germline CDR1 reads SNHLY; CDR2 reads FYNNEI. V was cut by 4 bases and J by 3 bases, with 10 bases left in between. This CDR3 contains 13 residues. This receptor was identified in a man in his forties or fifties with COVID-19, enrolled during active disease. The rearrangement joins TRBV2 to TRBJ2-7, with a possible D match to TRBD2 (5 bases). Specimen: peripheral blood. The CDR3 sequence: CASSAGEIYEQYF. The CDR3 DNA sequence: TGTGCCAGCAGTGCCGGGGAGATCTACGAGCAGTACTTC.